The clone carrying this T cell receptor (beta chain) has only a few counts. Its antigen is not known. The source material, RNA transcripts, was used to amplify TCR beta CDR3 regions. The primer set for the first-round RT-PCR of the TCR CDR3 was HTBI. TCRdb re-derived calls from the multiplex PCR reads in MiXCR, one entry per CDR3 protein. The sample shows approximately 610,000 distinct CDR3 sequences, 16% of them seen only once. Germline values: CDR1 SQVTM, CDR2 ANQGSEA. CDR3 size: 17 residues. Trimming took off 4 bases at V and 0 bases at J, with 22 bases between the two ends. The data stem from a study of T cells in Graves' hyperthyroidism and ophthalmopathy. Study-level information: Peripheral blood sampling occurred at initial diagnosis, before any treatment.

Those with hyperthyroidism were 18 to 65 years old, newly diagnosed, and ill for under 2 months. Overall study findings and caveats: Ophthalmopathy, which appeared later, was predicted by the model a median around 6 months before onset. Blood also held most thyroid clonotypes expanded beyond 0.001.

What was sequenced was blood. The chain recombines TRBV29-1 with TRBJ2-7; D may be TRBD1 (6 bases). This clonotype was sampled from a woman in her late teens or twenties with Graves' hyperthyroidism. The chain's CDR3 is CSVGNFPSRGSSYEQYF. CDR3 bases: TGCAGCGTTGGAAATTTCCCAAGTAGGGGGAGCTCCTACGAGCAGTACTTC.